Listed below are T cell receptor beta chains from one sample, sequenced in a study of blood T cell repertoires in COVID-19. Only in-frame clones appear in the TCRdb table, and some are missing; sequencing was by immunoSEQ multiplex PCR. Of over 150,000 clones detected, 83% appear once; the ten largest clones hold more than 7.5%. The source material was peripheral blood. The receptor set was obtained from an older woman with COVID-19, enrolled during active disease. Each CDR3 is given with its conserved first and last residue. The D gene is left open where the match is weak. Clone sizes are given selectively: once, few, many, or a class where the clone is expanded.

V gene	D gene	clone size	J gene	CDR3 protein	CDR3 DNA
TRBV5-1	TRBD2	.	TRBJ2-1	CASSLLAGGSDEQFF	TGCGCCAGCAGCTTACTAGCGGGAGGATCCGATGAGCAGTTCTTC
TRBV11-2	TRBD1	.	TRBJ2-1	CASSMDRYNEQFF	TGTGCCAGCAGCATGGACAGGTACAATGAGCAGTTCTTC
TRBV28	.	.	TRBJ1-2	CASSPTQGIYGYTF	TGTGCCAGCAGTCCGACACAGGGTATCTATGGCTACACCTTC
TRBV9	.	.	TRBJ2-3	CASSVESSTDTQYF	TGTGCCAGCAGCGTAGAATCTAGCACAGATACGCAGTATTTT
TRBV19	TRBD1	many	TRBJ2-7	CASSLTGHYEQYF	TGTGCCAGTAGTCTGACAGGGCACTACGAGCAGTACTTC
TRBV12-3/TRBV12-4	.	few	TRBJ2-1	CATLPTSSNEQFF	TGTGCCACCCTCCCTACTAGCAGCAATGAGCAGTTCTTC
TRBV7-9	.	.	TRBJ1-3	CASSPPYRLSSGNTIYF	TGTGCCAGCAGCCCACCTTACAGGTTGAGCTCTGGAAACACCATATATTTT
TRBV5-1	.	once	TRBJ1-1	CASSLAGQNTEAFF	TGCGCCAGCAGCTTGGCCGGACAGAACACTGAAGCTTTCTTT
TRBV3-1/TRBV3-2	TRBD2	.	TRBJ2-5	CASSRRTSGLQETQYF	TGTGCCAGCAGCCGTCGGACTAGCGGGCTCCAAGAGACCCAGTACTTC
TRBV6-5	.	many	TRBJ2-7	CASSSAGTGYEQYF	TGTGCCAGCAGTTCCGCCGGGACTGGCTACGAGCAGTACTTC
TRBV4-3	TRBD1	.	TRBJ1-4	CASTRSGGANEKLFF	TGCGCCAGCACCAGATCAGGGGGTGCGAATGAAAAACTGTTTTTT
TRBV5-1	TRBD1	.	TRBJ2-7	CASSQTTGISYEQYF	TGCGCCAGCAGCCAGACGACAGGGATCTCCTACGAGCAGTACTTC
TRBV5-1	TRBD2	.	TRBJ2-3	CASSLVGTLAGGSSTDTQYF	TGCGCCAGCAGCTTGGTGGGCACACTAGCGGGAGGCTCGAGCACAGATACGCAGTATTTT
TRBV5-1	TRBD2	.	TRBJ2-3	CASSLGLAGSTDTQYF	TGCGCCAGCAGCTTGGGGCTAGCGGGAAGCACAGATACGCAGTATTTT
TRBV6-4	TRBD1	.	TRBJ1-2	CASSTTGTGSGRPNYGYTF	TGTGCCAGCAGTACTACTGGGACAGGGTCGGGAAGGCCCAACTATGGCTACACCTTC
TRBV3-1/TRBV3-2	TRBD1	.	TRBJ1-1	CASSQEIDRGHEDTEAFF	TGTGCCAGCAGCCAAGAGATAGACAGGGGGCATGAGGACACTGAAGCTTTCTTT
TRBV27	TRBD1	once	TRBJ1-2	CASSFKRGLHGYTF	TGTGCCAGCAGTTTCAAAAGGGGGCTTCACGGCTACACCTTC
TRBV10-3	TRBD2	.	TRBJ2-1	CAISEIAGVTYNEQFF	TGTGCCATCAGTGAGATAGCGGGAGTCACCTACAATGAGCAGTTCTTC
TRBV9	TRBD1	.	TRBJ1-2	CASVGEGARNYGYTF	TGTGCCAGCGTGGGAGAGGGGGCAAGAAACTATGGCTACACCTTC
TRBV4-3	.	.	TRBJ2-2	CASSQVRGINTGELFF	TGCGCCAGCAGCCAAGTGCGCGGGATTAACACCGGGGAGCTGTTTTTT
TRBV5-1	.	.	TRBJ2-3	CASSRDGSTDTQYF	TGCGCCAGCAGCCGAGACGGGAGCACAGATACGCAGTATTTT
TRBV6-5	TRBD2	.	TRBJ2-5	CASSRAPGGAETQYF	TGTGCCAGCAGTCGGGCCCCCGGGGGGGCAGAGACCCAGTACTTC
TRBV4-2	TRBD2	.	TRBJ2-5	CASSQPVVAGEGPSQETQYF	TGTGCCAGCAGCCAGCCCGTGGTGGCGGGAGAGGGTCCTTCCCAAGAGACCCAGTACTTC
TRBV3-1/TRBV3-2	.	.	TRBJ2-5	CASSFRGVRQETQYF	TGTGCCAGCAGCTTTAGGGGCGTAAGGCAAGAGACCCAGTACTTC
TRBV9	TRBD2	.	TRBJ2-1	CASSVIAGADNEQFF	TGTGCCAGCAGCGTAATAGCGGGGGCCGACAATGAGCAGTTCTTC
TRBV5-1	.	.	TRBJ2-5	CASSFRLGGGETQYF	TGCGCCAGCAGCTTTCGCCTGGGAGGGGGAGAGACCCAGTACTTC
TRBV19	.	.	TRBJ2-3	CASNTVQGNTDTQYF	TGTGCCAGTAATACAGTTCAGGGTAACACAGATACGCAGTATTTT
TRBV2	.	.	TRBJ2-7	CASRDDTVGAYEQYF	TGTGCCAGCAGGGACGACACTGTCGGGGCCTACGAGCAGTACTTC
TRBV18	.	.	TRBJ1-2	CASSPSTGYGYTF	TGTGCCAGCTCACCGTCGACTGGTTACGGCTACACCTTC
TRBV19	.	.	TRBJ1-1	CASSSGGWNTEAFF	TGTGCCAGTAGTAGTGGGGGCTGGAACACTGAAGCTTTCTTT
TRBV13	.	.	TRBJ2-5	CASRTRVQETQYF	TGTGCCAGCAGGACCAGGGTCCAAGAGACCCAGTACTTC
TRBV18	TRBD1	.	TRBJ2-6	CASSPRQGTEGANVLTF	TGTGCCAGCTCACCTCGACAGGGGACGGAAGGGGCCAACGTCCTGACTTTC
TRBV28	.	.	TRBJ2-3	CASRSRTPGGTDTQYF	TGTGCCAGCCGCTCCCGGACCCCAGGGGGCACAGATACGCAGTATTTT
TRBV11-1	TRBD1	.	TRBJ2-7	CASSKGQEQVYEQYF	TGTGCCAGCAGCAAGGGACAGGAACAAGTCTACGAGCAGTACTTC
TRBV28	.	.	TRBJ1-3	CASTIQGGNTIYF	TGTGCCAGCACAATCCAGGGCGGAAACACCATATATTTT
TRBV28	.	.	TRBJ2-1	CASSFKGLNYNEQFF	TGTGCCAGCAGTTTCAAAGGACTAAACTACAATGAGCAGTTCTTC
TRBV7-2	TRBD1	.	TRBJ1-6	CASSLQGVKVNSPLHF	TGTGCCAGCAGCTTACAGGGGGTGAAGGTTAATTCACCCCTCCACTTT
TRBV5-1	.	few	TRBJ2-1	CASSGPRERSRTYNEQFF	TGCGCCAGCAGCGGACCCCGGGAACGATCCAGAACCTACAATGAGCAGTTCTTC
TRBV5-6	.	.	TRBJ1-6	CASSLGLNNPPLHF	TGTGCCAGCAGCTTGGGGCTGAATAATCCACCCCTCCACTTT
TRBV10-2	.	once	TRBJ1-6	CASSESKAYRHSPLHF	TGCGCCAGCAGTGAGTCGAAAGCGTACAGGCATTCACCCCTCCACTTT
TRBV6-2/TRBV6-3	.	.	TRBJ2-2	CASTPRGTSNTGELFF	TGTGCCAGCACCCCACGAGGGACTTCGAACACCGGGGAGCTGTTTTTT
TRBV7-9	.	few	TRBJ2-2	CASSPVASVTGELFF	TGTGCCAGCAGCCCGGTGGCTAGCGTGACCGGGGAGCTGTTTTTT
TRBV28	TRBD1	.	TRBJ2-5	CASRSGGWVETQYF	TGTGCCAGCAGATCAGGGGGTTGGGTGGAGACCCAGTACTTC
TRBV9	TRBD1	.	TRBJ1-1	CASSVQGTGNTEAFF	TGTGCCAGCAGCGTACAAGGGACAGGGAACACTGAAGCTTTCTTT
TRBV18	TRBD2	.	TRBJ2-7	CASSKMLAGGNEQYF	TGTGCCAGCTCCAAAATGCTGGCGGGAGGGAACGAGCAGTACTTC
TRBV14	.	.	TRBJ1-1	CASSQDPRAEAFF	TGTGCCAGCAGCCAAGATCCGAGGGCTGAAGCTTTCTTT
TRBV14	TRBD2	.	TRBJ2-1	CASSLAGARGEQFF	TGTGCCAGCAGCCTAGCGGGAGCTAGGGGTGAGCAGTTCTTC
TRBV28	TRBD1	.	TRBJ1-6	CASSGGQGELSPLHF	TGTGCCAGCAGTGGGGGACAGGGAGAGTTGTCACCCCTCCACTTT
TRBV2	TRBD2	.	TRBJ2-1	CASTSGSSYNEQFF	TGTGCCAGCACGAGCGGGAGCTCCTACAATGAGCAGTTCTTC
TRBV28	TRBD2	.	TRBJ2-3	CASSIPGTSVSTDTQYF	TGTGCCAGCAGTATACCCGGGACTAGCGTTAGCACAGATACGCAGTATTTT
TRBV18	TRBD2	.	TRBJ2-7	CASSPWTSGSYEQYF	TGTGCCAGCTCCCCTTGGACTAGCGGCTCCTACGAGCAGTACTTC
TRBV11-2	.	.	TRBJ2-1	CASSPWGADNEQFF	TGTGCCAGCAGCCCCTGGGGAGCCGATAATGAGCAGTTCTTC
TRBV27	.	.	TRBJ1-2	CASTKTLGGTRNYGYTF	TGTGCCAGCACAAAAACCCTCGGGGGAACGCGTAACTATGGCTACACCTTC
TRBV5-4	TRBD1	.	TRBJ2-7	CASSPGQGPYEQYF	TGTGCCAGCAGCCCCGGACAGGGGCCCTACGAGCAGTACTTC